This T cell receptor beta chain was sequenced during a study of cytomegalovirus exposure and HLA in healthy donors. On this clone: Its matching antigen is unknown.

General study findings and limits: That first-cohort TCR clusters tended to co-occur in the approximately 110 validation repertoires was found in a later analysis. Cytomegalovirus-associated status was assigned to about 160 TCR beta chains.

The table came from immunoSEQ multiplex PCR; TCRdb's copy has only in-frame clones and leaves some out. Of some 140,000 clones in the sample, 84% were seen once. This TCR was recovered from a woman under 40 in good health and CMV-seronegative. Material: PBMCs.

CDR3 coding DNA: TGTGCCAGCAGCCCCCACCCCGAGGCATGGGCTGAAGCTTTCTTT. Translating gives CASSPHPEAWAEAFF. The chain couples TRBV7-9 to TRBJ1-1; D call uncertain. V was shortened by 5 bases and J by 6 bases, with 19 bases between the two germline ends. The germline gives CDR1 SEHNR, CDR2 FQNEAQ (reference sequence). The CDR3 extends over 15 amino acids.